This T cell receptor (beta chain) was identified in a study of immune evolution from preneoplasia to lung adenocarcinoma. General study points: Top clone share appeared to fall from AAH through AIS, MIA, adenocarcinoma.

With 4 bases clipped from V and 7 bases from J, the junction kept 1 base outside the gene matches. The CDR3 extends over 13 amino acids. Germline lookup yields CDR1 SGHDN and CDR2 FVKESK. Sequenced by immunoSEQ multiplex PCR; TCRdb stores in-frame clones only, minus some. The data hold thousands of clones, with around three quarters observed a single time. Details on this clone: The antigen remains undetermined.

Patient tissue came from resections in Japan or China, 2014–2017. The TCR was taken from a person between 70 and 80 years old with lung adenocarcinoma. The sequenced sample was FFPE adjacent normal lung tissue. The J gene is TRBJ1-6, the V gene TRBV14, with 7 bases identical to TRBD1. Here the CDR3 DNA reads TGTGCCAGCAGCCCCAGGGGGAATTCACCCCTCCACTTT. Translating it yields CASSPRGNSPLHF.